These 9 T cell receptor beta chains came from one sample sequenced in a study of regulatory T cells in long-lasting Graves disease. Time point denoted: newly diagnosed GD, antithyroid drugs for less than 3 months. The authors made the TCR library using RNA they extracted from PBMCs. For TCR beta, libraries came from iRepertoire HTBI primers and Arm-PCR of CDR3 regions. TCRdb ran MiXCR on the multiplex PCR reads and lists one entry per CDR3 protein. In the table there are 200,000 to 250,000 distinct CDR3 sequences, roughly 18% of which are singletons. Material: peripheral blood mononuclear cells (PBMCs), obtained at new diagnosis, from a patient treated with antithyroid drugs. The receptors here all came from a female donor with Graves disease.

The chain links TRBV7-9 to TRBJ2-3; 10 positions match TRBD2. The junction had 7 bases not matched to a gene; V was cut back by 1 base and J by 3 bases. CDR3 length: 17 amino acids. The V gene's germline CDR1 is SEHNR and CDR2 FQNEAQ (reference sequence). CDR3 nucleotide sequence: TGTGCCAGCAGCTTAGATCCCCCTAGCGGGAGAACAGATACGCAGTATTTT. Translation: CASSLDPPSGRTDTQYF.

This clonotype was seen ten or more times. The gene calls are TRBV6-1 and TRBJ2-1, with 7 nucleotides matching TRBD2. Losses at the gene ends were 7 bases for V and 7 bases for J; bases not matched to a gene: 10. Germline CDR1 and CDR2: MNHNS and SASEGT. This CDR3 region has 14 residues. The CDR3 DNA sequence: TGTGCCAGCACCCCCGAGGCGGGAGTTAATGAGCAGTTCTTC. Its protein product is CASTPEAGVNEQFF.

In this sample, this clonotype turned up many times. V and J are TRBV9 and TRBJ2-2; possible D gene TRBD1, 5 bases. CDR3 size: 16 residues. The germline V and J ends were trimmed by 0 bases and 0 bases, with 9 bases remaining between them. Germline CDR1 is SGDLS and CDR2 is YYNGEE. The CDR3 DNA follows: TGTGCCAGCAGCGTAGCTCACAGGACGAACACCGGGGAGCTGTTTTTT. It encodes CASSVAHRTNTGELFF.

This clonotype was seen ten or more times. For the CDR3, the DNA is TGTGCCAGCAGTTATCAGGAGCCTAGGCATGAGCAGTTCTTC. This gives the protein CASSYQEPRHEQFF. This chain joins TRBV6-5 and TRBJ2-1; unclear D gene. The CDR3 runs 14 residues. Trimming pared 3 bases from V and 8 bases from J, leaving 14 bases between. Germline V gives CDR1 MNHEY, CDR2 SVGAGI.

The J gene is TRBJ2-7, the V gene TRBV7-6, with D tentatively TRBD2 (6 bases). V shed 4 bases and J shed 7 bases, with 20 bases lying between them. This CDR3 spans 15 amino acids. Germline V gives CDR1 SGHVS, CDR2 FNYEAQ. For the CDR3, the DNA is TGTGCCAGCAGCTCGGTATCCACGTGGGGGGATGAGCAGTACTTC. This gives the protein CASSSVSTWGDEQYF. Full variable domain (rest looked up from reference TRBV7-6 and TRBJ2-7): GAGVSQSPRYKVTKRGQDVALRCDPISGHVSLYWYRQALGQGPEFLTYFNYEAQQDKSGLPNDRFSAERPEGSISTLTIQRTEQRDSAMYRCASSSVSTWGDEQYFGPGTRLTVT.

This chain links TRBV3-1 with TRBJ2-4; 10 nucleotides align to TRBD2. With V trimmed by 0 bases and J by 1 base, 6 bases remained unmatched. The CDR3 is 18 residues long. Germline CDR1 reads LGHDT; CDR2 reads YNNKEL (reference sequence). The CDR3 region is CASSQEAGGLSAKNIQYF. The CDR3 DNA reads as TGTGCCAGCAGCCAAGAAGCGGGAGGGTTGAGTGCCAAAAACATTCAGTACTTC.

The chain has TRBV18 and TRBJ1-1, with 10 bases lining up with TRBD1. CDR1 and CDR2 from the germline V gene are KGHSH and LQKENI. Trimming took 5 bases from V and 1 from J; bases not matched to a gene: 4. The CDR3 has 15 amino acids. This chain's CDR3 is CASSATGGRNTEAFF. For the CDR3, the DNA is TGTGCCAGCTCAGCGACAGGGGGCAGGAACACTGAAGCTTTCTTT.

This clonotype was seen at least ten times. J is TRBJ2-7 and V is TRBV3-1; D is perhaps TRBD1 (5 bases). Per the germline V gene, CDR1 is LGHDT and CDR2 is YNNKEL (reference sequence). The CDR3 consists of 13 residues. Trimming took 0 bases from V and 4 from J, leaving 7 bases between them. The CDR3 spells CASSQDRQYEQYF. In DNA form, the CDR3 reads TGTGCCAGCAGCCAAGACCGACAGTACGAGCAGTACTTC.

This clonotype was counted at least ten times. J is TRBJ2-1 and V is TRBV9; 7 bases agree with TRBD1. The V segment lost 3 bases and the J segment 9 bases; nucleotides outside the gene matches: 12. The CDR3 has 15 residues. CDR1 SGDLS and CDR2 YYNGEE come from the germline V gene. In DNA, the CDR3 is TGTGCCAGCAGCGCATGGACGGAGCCAGGGGGTGAGCAGTTCTTC. This encodes CASSAWTEPGGEQFF.